The entry that follows covers one T cell receptor beta chain sequence. The data were taken from a study of blood T cell repertoires in COVID-19. The overall study: Whether acute or convalescent, the COVID-19 samples came from the United States, Italy and Spain. Sources were T cells, B-cell-depleted T cells, or PBMCs; the material itself was cDNA or gDNA.

In the authors' methods: Reference gene primers were amplified, and this amplification served to estimate nucleated cell counts. Assay used: immunoSEQ multiplex PCR; TCRdb lists only in-frame clones, some missing. The V and J calls and clone size are taken from that table; D and trimming were inferred from the DNA. The table records approximately 190,000 clones, about four fifths of them present only once. Trimming shortened V by 11 bases and J by 0 bases, and 11 bases separated the two germline ends. CDR1 KGHDR and CDR2 SFDVKD come from the germline V gene. The length of the CDR3 is 13 residues. The sample comprised peripheral blood. This TCR came from a middle-aged woman with acute or convalescent COVID-19. The V and J genes are TRBV24-1 and TRBJ2-3; perhaps TRBD1 as D (6 bases). CDR3 DNA sequence: TGTGCCATAGAGGGACAAAGCACAGATACGCAGTATTTT. Translation gives CAIEGQSTDTQYF.